This TCR beta chain was obtained from a study of blood T cell repertoires in COVID-19. Study summary: Acute and convalescent COVID-19 specimens originated in the United States, Italy and Spain. T cells, B-cell-depleted T cells, or PBMCs provided the cDNA or gDNA that served as material.

Assay used: immunoSEQ multiplex PCR; TCRdb lists only in-frame clones, some missing. The sample includes roughly 250,000 clones, over 75% of them seen just once. The CDR3 runs 14 residues. Germline CDR1 reads MGHRA; CDR2 reads YSYEKL. V lost 2 bases to trimming and J lost 5 bases, with 10 bases between them. Sequenced sample: peripheral blood. The chain employs TRBV4-1 and TRBJ2-1; D is possibly TRBD1 (6 bases). The TCR sequence derives from a human donor with COVID-19, enrolled during active disease. The donor label of this sample is uncertain. The chain's CDR3 is CASSQNRDNNEQFF. Here the CDR3 DNA reads TGCGCCAGCAGCCAAAACAGGGATAACAATGAGCAGTTCTTC.